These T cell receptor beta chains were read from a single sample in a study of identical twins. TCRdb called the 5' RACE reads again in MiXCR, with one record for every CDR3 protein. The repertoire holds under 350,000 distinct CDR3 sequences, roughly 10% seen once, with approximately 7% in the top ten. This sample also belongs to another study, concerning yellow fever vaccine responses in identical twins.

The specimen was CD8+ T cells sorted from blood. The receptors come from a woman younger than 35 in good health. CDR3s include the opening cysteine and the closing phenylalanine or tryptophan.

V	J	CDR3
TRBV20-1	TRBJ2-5	CSARDPPDSQYF
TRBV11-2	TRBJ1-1	CASSSGANVNTEAFF
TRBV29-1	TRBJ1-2	CSVGPLSGYTF
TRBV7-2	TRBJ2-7	CASSRGLAGPPYEQYF
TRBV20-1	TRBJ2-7	CSASGLARPYEQYF
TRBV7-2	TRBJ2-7	CASSFRDRVHEQYF
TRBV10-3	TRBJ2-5	CAIGGEETQYF
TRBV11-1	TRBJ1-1	CASSNRENTEAFF
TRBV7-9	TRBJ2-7	CASSIKNVQGGYEQYF
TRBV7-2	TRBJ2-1	CASSPSLAGGPFNEQFF
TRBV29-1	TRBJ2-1	CSAELLQTYNEQFF
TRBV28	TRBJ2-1	CASQTIRLADNEQFF
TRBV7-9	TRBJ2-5	CASSLVWDVQETQYF
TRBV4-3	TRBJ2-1	CASSLWIGSYNEQFF
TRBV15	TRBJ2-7	CATSRDLPLGRGEYEQYF
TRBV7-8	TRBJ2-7	CASSLKRGGGDYEQYF
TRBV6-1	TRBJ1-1	CATSLGGWTEAFF
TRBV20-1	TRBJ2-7	CSARVRGGVSGEQYF
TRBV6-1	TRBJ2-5	CASSNSHGTGGETQYF
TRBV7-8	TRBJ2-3	CASSLTTSGDTQYF
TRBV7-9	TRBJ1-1	CASSSSGIAFF
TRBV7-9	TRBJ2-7	CASSSTLGRRVYEQYF
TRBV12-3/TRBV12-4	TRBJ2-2	CASSSLIGELFF
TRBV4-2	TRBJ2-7	CASSQDASGSPYEQYF
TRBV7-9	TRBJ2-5	CASSLITAQETQYF
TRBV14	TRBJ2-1	CASSHVLAGGLGEQFF
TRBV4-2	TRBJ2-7	CASSRPGQLIEQYF
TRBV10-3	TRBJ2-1	CAISPGEGPSYNEQFF
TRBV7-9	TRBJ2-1	CASSSRLPSNYNEQFF
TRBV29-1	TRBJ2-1	CSAVTMVNEQFF
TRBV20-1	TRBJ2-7	CSARDEGGLAGYEQYF
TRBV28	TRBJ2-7	CASSFQTSGSSYEQYF
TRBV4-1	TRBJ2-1	CASSPLTGSYNEQFF
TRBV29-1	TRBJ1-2	CSAMGGPDGHGYTF
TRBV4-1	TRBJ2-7	CASSPLETGAHEQYF
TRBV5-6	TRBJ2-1	CASSSSGTYNEQFF
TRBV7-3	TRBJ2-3	CASSLWGTGVADTQYF
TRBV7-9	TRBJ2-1	CASSPASSGLQTEQFF
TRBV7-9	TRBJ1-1	CASSPQNTEAFF
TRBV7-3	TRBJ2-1	CASSLWQGSYNEQFF
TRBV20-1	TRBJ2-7	CSARDSQALTYEQYF
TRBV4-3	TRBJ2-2	CASSQDRAAGGELFF
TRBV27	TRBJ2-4	CASSEGFIAKNIQYF
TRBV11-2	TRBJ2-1	CASSLEALGHTYNEQFF
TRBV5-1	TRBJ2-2	CASSGGTGELFF
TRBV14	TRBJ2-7	CASSQLAGTDYEQYF
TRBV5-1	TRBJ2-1	CASSSRLVSSYNEQFF
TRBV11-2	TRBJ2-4	CASSLAGLGSIQYF
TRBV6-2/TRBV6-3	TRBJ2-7	CASSYYPTPVDEQYF
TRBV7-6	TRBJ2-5	CASSPDRYRETQYF
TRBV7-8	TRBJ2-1	CASSPQGQGAYNEQFF
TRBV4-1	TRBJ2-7	CASSQLPNSYEQYF
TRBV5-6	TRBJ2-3	CASSSYRTGGPTDTQYF
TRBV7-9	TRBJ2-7	CASSLVQGTYEQYF
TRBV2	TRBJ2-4	CASRSEGSGIQYF
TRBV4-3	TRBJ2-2	CASSQDYTGELFF
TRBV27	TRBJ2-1	CASSLSRLNEQFF